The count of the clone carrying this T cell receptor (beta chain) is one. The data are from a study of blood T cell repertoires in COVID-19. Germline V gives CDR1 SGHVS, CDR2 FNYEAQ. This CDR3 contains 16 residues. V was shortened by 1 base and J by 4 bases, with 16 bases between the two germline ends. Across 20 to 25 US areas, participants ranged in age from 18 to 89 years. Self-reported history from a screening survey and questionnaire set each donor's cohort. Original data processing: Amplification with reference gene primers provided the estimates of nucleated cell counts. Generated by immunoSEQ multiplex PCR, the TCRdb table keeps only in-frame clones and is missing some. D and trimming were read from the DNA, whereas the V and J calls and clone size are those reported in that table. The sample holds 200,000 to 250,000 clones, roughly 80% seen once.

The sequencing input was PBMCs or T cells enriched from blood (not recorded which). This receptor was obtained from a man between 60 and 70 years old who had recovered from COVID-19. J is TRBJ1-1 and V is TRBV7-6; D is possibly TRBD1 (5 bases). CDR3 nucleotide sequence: TGTGCCAGCAGCTTAGTGCAGGGTGGGGTGGGCACTGAAGCTTTCTTT. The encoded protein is CASSLVQGGVGTEAFF.